This passage covers 22 T cell receptor beta chains from one sample sequenced in a study of cytomegalovirus exposure and HLA in healthy donors. Researchers ran the PCR with 60 Vbeta and 13 Jbeta primers. TCRdb keeps only in-frame clones here, not all; method: immunoSEQ multiplex PCR. The sample records roughly 80,000 clones, less than 85% being singletons. The sequenced material came from PBMCs. All receptors come from a woman between 50 and 59 years old in good health and CMV-seronegative.

In this sample, this clone turned up a few times. The chain employs TRBV6-1 and TRBJ2-1; D might be TRBD1 (6 bases). Per the germline V gene, CDR1 is MNHNS and CDR2 is SASEGT. CDR3 length: 13 amino acids. The ends were cut back, 10 bases at V and 4 bases at J, with 14 bases in the middle. CDR3 nucleotide sequence: TGTGCCACAAACCGGGACATTTACAATGAGCAGTTCTTC. Translating it yields CATNRDIYNEQFF.

The chain uses TRBV29-1 and TRBJ2-7; D not resolved. There are 12 residues in the CDR3. From germline, CDR1 is SQVTM and CDR2 ANQGSEA. Trimming left V 6 bases short and J 1 base short, with 10 bases between. The CDR3 region has the DNA TGCAGCGTGCATAGCTCATCCTACGAGCAGTACTTC. Translating gives CSVHSSSYEQYF.

This clone has a single count. The V call is TRBV5-6, the J call TRBJ1-2, with 7 positions matching TRBD1. Germline V gene data show CDR1 as SGHDT and CDR2 as YYEEEE. The CDR3 is 15 amino acids. The V and J ends lost 7 bases and 4 bases, in that order; junction bases with no gene match: 13. The CDR3 is CASVIRRDRPYGYTF. The CDR3 DNA follows: TGTGCCAGCGTAATCCGCCGGGACAGACCCTATGGCTACACCTTC.

CDR3 region: CASSPLPGNTGELFF. CDR3 DNA sequence: TGTGCCAGCAGCCCTCTTCCAGGGAACACCGGGGAGCTGTTTTTT. The rearrangement links TRBV7-2 to TRBJ2-2, with D unresolved. Germline CDR1 reads SGHTA; CDR2 reads FQGNSA. The V end was cut by 5 bases, the J end by 1 base, with 11 bases between. The CDR3 is made up of 15 amino acids.

The chain recombines TRBV27 with TRBJ1-5; D ambiguous. Germline V gene sequence: CDR1 MNHEY, CDR2 SMNVEV (reference sequence). The ends were cut back, 2 bases at V and 5 bases at J, with 10 bases in the middle. CDR3 length equals 14 residues. The CDR3 coding sequence is TGTGCCAGCAGTTTAGAGGCCCGGTATCAGCCCCAGCATTTT. Amino acids: CASSLEARYQPQHF.

The chain couples TRBV7-3 to TRBJ1-2, with D possibly being TRBD1 (5 bases). The germline V gene has CDR1 SGHTA and CDR2 FQGTGA. The CDR3 contains 15 residues. Trimming removed 0 bases from V and 4 bases from J, with 12 bases in between. The CDR3 loop reads CASSLTQDSSYGYTF. CDR3 sequence (DNA): TGTGCCAGCAGCTTAACCCAAGACAGCTCCTATGGCTACACCTTC.

This chain joins TRBV4-1 and TRBJ1-1; 8 bases are a match to TRBD1. CDR3 length: 15 amino acids. From germline, CDR1 is MGHRA and CDR2 YSYEKL. With 1 base clipped from V and 5 bases from J, the junction kept 6 bases outside the gene matches. CDR3: CASSQAQGAMTEAFF. The CDR3 DNA is TGCGCCAGCAGCCAAGCCCAGGGGGCAATGACTGAAGCTTTCTTT.

The chain uses TRBV7-2 and TRBJ1-2; D perhaps matches TRBD1 (5 bases). The germline V and J ends were trimmed by 5 bases and 3 bases, with 13 bases remaining between them. Germline V gene sequence: CDR1 SGHTA, CDR2 FQGNSA. The CDR3 loop spans 14 amino acids. The CDR3, as DNA: TGTGCCAGCAGCCTTGCGGTAGGGGACTATGGCTACACCTTC. Its translation is CASSLAVGDYGYTF.

The CDR3 DNA is TGTGCCTGGAGTTCCGTCAGCCAAGAGACCCAGTACTTC. Translated: CAWSSVSQETQYF. The V and J genes are TRBV30 and TRBJ2-5, with D uncertain. Germline V gene lookup returns CDR1 GTSNPN and CDR2 SVGIG (reference sequence). This CDR3 has 13 residues. Trimming removed 2 bases at V and 1 base at J, with 8 bases between.

V and J are TRBV30 and TRBJ2-1; maybe TRBD2 (5 bases). The CDR3 spans 13 residues. Germline V lookup: CDR1 GTSNPN, CDR2 SVGIG (reference sequence). The V end lost 0 bases, the J end lost 4 bases, and 7 bases lay between the germline ends. Here the CDR3 reads CAWSVGSYNEQFF. Here the CDR3 DNA reads TGTGCCTGGAGTGTAGGGAGTTACAATGAGCAGTTCTTC.

This clone has just one count. This chain connects TRBV11-2 to TRBJ2-1; maybe TRBD1 (6 bases). Germline CDR1 and CDR2: SGHAT and FQNNGV. The CDR3 spans 15 residues. V was cut by 4 bases and J by 2 bases, with 12 bases left in between. The CDR3 is CASSSGAKPYNEQFF. CDR3 nucleotide sequence: TGTGCCAGCAGCTCAGGGGCCAAACCCTACAATGAGCAGTTCTTC. The whole variable domain, filled in from reference TRBV11-2 and TRBJ2-1, reads EAGVAQSPRYKIIEKRQSVAFWCNPISGHATLYWYQQILGQGPKLLIQFQNNGVVDDSQLPKDRFSAERLKGVDSTLKIQPAKLEDSAVYLCASSSGAKPYNEQFFGPGTRLTVL.

The genes are TRBV5-1 and TRBJ2-1; 8 bases fit TRBD2. Germline trimming cut 0 bases from V and 0 bases from J; bases unmatched to any gene: 5. The CDR3 has 17 amino acids. Germline CDR1 is SGHRS and CDR2 is YFSETQ. CDR3 protein: CASSLDSGASSYNEQFF. DNA for the CDR3: TGCGCCAGCAGCTTGGATAGCGGGGCTAGCTCCTACAATGAGCAGTTCTTC.

The chain joins TRBV6-1 to TRBJ1-5, with 8 bases fitting TRBD1. Losses at the gene ends were 9 bases for V and 2 bases for J; bases not matched to a gene: 9. The CDR3 consists of 15 residues. Per the germline V gene, CDR1 is MNHNS and CDR2 is SASEGT. The CDR3 reads CASRRTGMGNQPQHF. The CDR3 DNA sequence: TGTGCCAGTCGGCGGACAGGGATGGGCAATCAGCCCCAGCATTTT.

This clone has only a few counts. The V call is TRBV20-1, the J call TRBJ1-1; no reliable D call. The CDR3 runs 10 residues. CDR1 is DFQATT, CDR2 SNEGSKA, per germline (reference sequence). With 4 bases removed from V and 8 bases from J, the gap between germline ends came to 8 bases. The CDR3 nucleotides are TGCAGTGCTATTCGACACGAAGCTTTCTTT. It is translated as CSAIRHEAFF.

The chain has TRBV7-9 and TRBJ2-7, with D perhaps matching TRBD2 (5 bases). The V end was cut by 0 bases, the J end by 5 bases, with 11 bases between. The CDR3 contains 14 residues. In germline, CDR1 is SEHNR, CDR2 FQNEAQ (reference sequence). CDR3 sequence reads: CASSLAEASHEQYF. The CDR3 DNA reads as TGTGCCAGCAGCTTAGCGGAGGCTAGCCACGAGCAGTACTTC. Full variable domain (missing parts from reference TRBV7-9 and TRBJ2-7): DTGVSQNPRHKITKRGQNVTFRCDPISEHNRLYWYRQTLGQGPEFLTYFQNEAQLEKSRLLSDRFSAERPKGSFSTLEIQRTEQGDSAMYLCASSLAEASHEQYFGPGTRLTVT.

The gene calls are TRBV7-6 and TRBJ2-1; D is possibly TRBD2 (6 bases). Trimming left V 5 bases short and J 4 bases short, with 18 bases between. CDR1 is SGHVS, CDR2 FNYEAQ, per germline. The length of the CDR3 is 16 residues. For the CDR3, the DNA is TGTGCCAGCAGCCCAGCGGACCTCGCGGGGTACAATGAGCAGTTCTTC. Translating it yields CASSPADLAGYNEQFF.

V usage is TRBV27 and J usage is TRBJ2-5; TRBD2 might be the D (5 bases). The germline CDR1 and CDR2 sequences are MNHEY and SMNVEV (reference sequence). V was pared by 2 bases and J by 2 bases, with 9 bases between. The CDR3 runs to 14 residues. This chain's CDR3 is CASSLSGGQETQYF. CDR3 bases: TGTGCCAGCAGTTTAAGTGGCGGGCAAGAGACCCAGTACTTC.

The CDR3: CAWSVYRNRNQPQHF. CDR3 DNA sequence: TGTGCCTGGAGTGTATATAGGAACAGAAATCAGCCCCAGCATTTT. The V and J genes are TRBV30 and TRBJ1-5, with no clear D. The V end lost 0 bases, the J end lost 4 bases, and 13 bases lay between the germline ends. Germline CDR1 GTSNPN, CDR2 SVGIG (reference sequence). The CDR3 is made up of 15 amino acids. Full variable domain (missing parts from reference TRBV30 and TRBJ1-5): SQTIHQWPATLVQPVGSPLSLECTVEGTSNPNLYWYRQAAGRGLQLLFYSVGIGQISSEVPQNLSASRPQDRQFILSSKKLLLSDSGFYLCAWSVYRNRNQPQHFGDGTRLSIL.

This clone was found a few times. This chain links TRBV28 with TRBJ1-2, with 7 positions matching TRBD1. Per the germline V gene, CDR1 is MDHEN and CDR2 is SYDVKM. CDR3 length equals 16 residues. J gave up 2 bases and V 2 bases, and 8 bases lay outside the gene matches. CDR3 protein: CASSLIGGQTNYGYTF. CDR3 sequence (DNA): TGTGCCAGCAGTTTAATCGGGGGACAGACCAACTATGGCTACACCTTC.

This clone was counted a few times. The gene calls are TRBV5-6 and TRBJ1-1; the D gene is possibly TRBD1 (5 bases). Germline V gene lookup returns CDR1 SGHDT and CDR2 YYEEEE. The V and J ends lost 5 bases and 4 bases respectively, with 15 bases between them. The CDR3 is made up of 14 amino acids. Here the CDR3 reads CASSPNPGGTEAFF. The CDR3 DNA reads as TGTGCCAGCAGTCCAAATCCCGGGGGCACTGAAGCTTTCTTT.

Worth noting for this clone: Other DNA sequences in the same sample also yield this CDR3. The chain combines TRBV30 with TRBJ2-3; TRBD2 aligns across 9 bases. Losses at the gene ends were 0 bases for V and 6 bases for J; bases not matched to a gene: 7. This CDR3 is 15 amino acids long. Germline V CDR1 and CDR2: GTSNPN, SVGIG (reference sequence). The CDR3 loop is CAWSVRRGGPDTQYF. CDR3 nucleotides: TGTGCCTGGAGTGTACGGCGGGGGGGCCCCGATACGCAGTATTTT.

The chain uses TRBV5-1 and TRBJ2-2, with 7 bases fitting TRBD1. CDR3 length equals 14 residues. V dropped 4 bases and J dropped 6; count of bases not matched to a gene: 6. The germline V gene encodes CDR1 SGHRS and CDR2 YFSETQ. The CDR3 sequence is CASSDGQVAGELFF. The CDR3 DNA reads TGCGCCAGCAGCGACGGACAGGTCGCCGGGGAGCTGTTTTTT.